This T cell receptor (beta chain) was sequenced during a study of blood T cells in healthy people across ages. At the level of the study: About one barcoded beta molecule per two T cells was the capture yield of template switching. Whole-study findings and limits: It was the long-lived donors that had more naive CD4+ cells and higher diversity than aged donors.

A second PCR of about 7 to 12 cycles used a sample-barcoded 5' primer and a J-beta primer mix. TCRdb re-called the 5' RACE reads with MiXCR, one entry per CDR3 protein. The data show around 1,000,000 distinct CDR3 sequences, with 20% to 25% seen just once and less than 0.85% held by the top ten. CDR1 and CDR2 (germline): DFQATT, SNEGSKA (reference sequence). The CDR3 sequence is 13 residues long. Only a few counts were recorded for this clonotype. Its specificity is not known. Compared with germline, one end of the junction differs, possibly owing to a read error. The data were also submitted as part of a second study, on T cells of mothers and their children. That source notes: Related and unrelated pairs show similar thymic shaping of TCR recombination output.

This clonotype originated in a girl aged 2 to 10 in good health. The material sequenced was blood. V usage is TRBV20-1 and J usage is TRBJ2-7; 8 nucleotides match TRBD1. CDR3 sequence: CSAGSDRDDEQCF. The CDR3 DNA follows: TGCAGTGCGGGGTCGGACAGGGACGACGAGCAGTGCTTC.